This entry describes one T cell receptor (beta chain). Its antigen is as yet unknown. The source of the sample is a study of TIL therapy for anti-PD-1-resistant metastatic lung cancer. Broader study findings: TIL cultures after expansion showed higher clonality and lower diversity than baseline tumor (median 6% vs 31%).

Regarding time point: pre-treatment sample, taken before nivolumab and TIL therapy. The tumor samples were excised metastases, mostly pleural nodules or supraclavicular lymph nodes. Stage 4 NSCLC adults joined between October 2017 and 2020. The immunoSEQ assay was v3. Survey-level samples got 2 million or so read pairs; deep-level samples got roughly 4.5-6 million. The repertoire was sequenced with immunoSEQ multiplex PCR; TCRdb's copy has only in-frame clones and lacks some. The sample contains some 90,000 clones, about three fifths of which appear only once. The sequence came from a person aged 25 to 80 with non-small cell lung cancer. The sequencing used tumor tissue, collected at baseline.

In DNA, the CDR3 is TGTGCCAGCAGCTTAGCGGTGGCCGCCAGGCGCAATGAGCAGTTCTTC. Protein: CASSLAVAARRNEQFF. The chain combines TRBV7-8 with TRBJ2-1; no definite D call. Trimming took 0 bases from V and 6 from J, leaving 15 bases between them. Germline CDR1 is SGHVS and CDR2 is FQNEAQ. This CDR3 spans 16 amino acids.